Listed below are T cell receptor beta chains from one sample, sequenced in a study of siplizumab effects on memory and regulatory T cells. The repertoire was sequenced with immunoSEQ multiplex PCR; TCRdb's copy has only in-frame clones and lacks some. The repertoire holds some 97,000 clones, with about 90% as singletons. The specimen was CD4+ T cells sorted from blood. These TCRs come from a human donor in good health. Each CDR3 is given with its conserved first and last residue. A D gene is named only where the DNA matches it firmly. Rows may omit the clone size; those that give it use once, few, many or a size class.

clone_size | j_call | v_call | d_call | cdr3_nt | cdr3_aa
few | TRBJ1-2 | TRBV5-4 | NA | TGTGCCTGGAGCAGGTCAAACTATGGCTACACCTTC | CAWSRSNYGYTF
NA | TRBJ1-1 | TRBV6-1 | NA | TGTGCCAGCAGTGAACGACCGGCGAACACTGAAGCTTTCTTT | CASSERPANTEAFF
few | TRBJ2-2 | TRBV6-4 | NA | TGTGCCAGCAGTGTCCAGGGGAACACCGGGGAGCTGTTTTTT | CASSVQGNTGELFF
NA | TRBJ1-1 | TRBV19 | NA | TGTGCCAGTAGTATAGCCAACAGGGCGAACACTGAAGCTTTCTTT | CASSIANRANTEAFF
NA | TRBJ2-2 | TRBV6-5 | TRBD1 | TGTGCCAGCAGGGGTGGGACAGGAGGGGCCGGGGAGCTGTTTTTT | CASRGGTGGAGELFF
NA | TRBJ1-5 | TRBV5-6 | NA | TGTGCCAGCAGTAGTGGGGGCGGCAATCAGCCCCAGCATTTT | CASSSGGGNQPQHF
NA | TRBJ2-5 | TRBV27 | NA | TGTGCCAGCAGTTTTCTTGGAAGCGAGATGGGAGAGACCCAGTACTTC | CASSFLGSEMGETQYF
NA | TRBJ2-1 | TRBV5-6 | TRBD2 | TGTGCCAGCAGCCCCCCGCTAGCGGGAAATTCCTACAATGAGCAGTTCTTC | CASSPPLAGNSYNEQFF
NA | TRBJ2-7 | TRBV9 | TRBD1 | TGTGCCAGCAGCGCCGGGACAGGGGTCTCCTACGAGCAGTACTTC | CASSAGTGVSYEQYF
once | TRBJ2-1 | TRBV7-2 | NA | TGTGCCAGCAGCTTTCAGGGTCTTGGTAGGAATGAGCAGTTCTTC | CASSFQGLGRNEQFF
NA | TRBJ1-5 | TRBV18 | NA | TGTGCCAGCTCACCACCAGGACGGCCGATAAATCAGCCCCAGCATTTT | CASSPPGRPINQPQHF
NA | TRBJ1-5 | TRBV2 | NA | TGTGCCAGCAGTTGGACAAATCCTAATCAGCCCCAGCATTTT | CASSWTNPNQPQHF
NA | TRBJ2-7 | TRBV6-1 | NA | TGTGCCAGCAGTGTAGAGACAGCCTCCTACGAGCAGTACTTC | CASSVETASYEQYF
once | TRBJ1-1 | TRBV7-9 | NA | TGTGCCAGCAGCTTCGGGGAGAACACTGAAGCTTTCTTT | CASSFGENTEAFF
NA | TRBJ2-3 | TRBV19 | TRBD1 | TGTGCCAGTAGTATCGGGACAGGGAATTATAGGACAGATACGCAGTATTTT | CASSIGTGNYRTDTQYF
once | TRBJ2-7 | TRBV15 | TRBD1 | TGTGCCACCCGCTCGGCAGGGGGCCTCACCTACGAGCAGTACTTC | CATRSAGGLTYEQYF
NA | TRBJ1-3 | TRBV13 | NA | TGTGCCAGCTCCAGGACCGACCCAGGTGGAAACACCATATATTTT | CASSRTDPGGNTIYF
few | TRBJ2-1 | TRBV5-1 | TRBD2 | TGCGCCAGCAGCTTGGGTAGCGGGGCGAAAAATGAGCAGTTCTTC | CASSLGSGAKNEQFF
once | TRBJ2-5 | TRBV11-2 | NA | TGTGCCAGCAGCTCTGGAGAGACCCAGTACTTC | CASSSGETQYF
NA | TRBJ2-3 | TRBV7-9 | NA | TGTGCCAGCAACTATTTTGGGGGGGCGATATCTAGCACAGATACGCAGTATTTT | CASNYFGGAISSTDTQYF
NA | TRBJ1-2 | TRBV14 | NA | TGTGCCAGCAGCCAAGAAGGCGCCAGGGAGTACACCTTC | CASSQEGAREYTF
NA | TRBJ1-2 | TRBV7-3 | TRBD1 | TGTGCCAGCAGCTCGTCGGGACAGGACTATGGCTACACCTTC | CASSSSGQDYGYTF
NA | TRBJ2-5 | TRBV19 | TRBD1 | TGTGCCAGCAGGACAGGGGGCTTCGAGACCCAGTACTTC | CASRTGGFETQYF
NA | TRBJ1-4 | TRBV30 | NA | TGTGCCTGGAGGGAGGAGGCCGAGGAACTGTTTTTT | CAWREEAEELFF